These 3 T cell receptor beta chains share one sample of origin, sequenced in a study of T cells after yellow fever vaccination. TCRdb analysed the 5' RACE reads with MiXCR anew, one entry per CDR3 protein. The table lists 200,000 to 250,000 distinct CDR3 sequences, around 3.1% of them singletons. The material sequenced was CD4+ T cells sorted from PBMCs, taken 10 days after the yellow fever booster vaccination. These receptors all come from a man younger than 30 who received the YFV17D yellow fever vaccine.

This clonotype was observed at least ten times. The rearrangement links TRBV18 to TRBJ1-6, with D perhaps matching TRBD1 (6 bases). Germline V CDR1 and CDR2: KGHSH, LQKENI. This CDR3 comprises 16 residues. The V gene lost 3 bases and the J gene lost 7 bases, with 16 bases spanning the gap. The CDR3 region has the DNA TGTGCCAGCTCACCTCTCATAACAGGGAGCAATTCACCCCTCCACTTT. Amino acid sequence: CASSPLITGSNSPLHF.

The chain recombines TRBV7-9 with TRBJ1-6, with 7 bases fitting TRBD1. With 5 bases clipped from V and 12 bases from J, the junction kept 10 bases outside the gene matches. There are 14 residues in the CDR3. The germline V gene encodes CDR1 SEHNR and CDR2 FQNEAQ (reference sequence). The CDR3 reads CASSPGQGEEPLHF. Here the CDR3 DNA reads TGTGCCAGCAGCCCCGGGCAGGGGGAAGAACCCCTCCACTTT.

This clonotype was observed at least ten times. J is TRBJ1-4 and V is TRBV5-4; 8 nucleotides agree with TRBD1. Germline V lookup: CDR1 SGHNT, CDR2 YYREEE (reference sequence). J was trimmed by 6 bases and V by 0 bases; bases with no gene match: 1. The CDR3 spans 14 residues. The chain's CDR3 is CASSLAQGDEKLFF. DNA for the CDR3: TGTGCCAGCAGCTTGGCACAGGGGGATGAAAAACTGTTTTTT.